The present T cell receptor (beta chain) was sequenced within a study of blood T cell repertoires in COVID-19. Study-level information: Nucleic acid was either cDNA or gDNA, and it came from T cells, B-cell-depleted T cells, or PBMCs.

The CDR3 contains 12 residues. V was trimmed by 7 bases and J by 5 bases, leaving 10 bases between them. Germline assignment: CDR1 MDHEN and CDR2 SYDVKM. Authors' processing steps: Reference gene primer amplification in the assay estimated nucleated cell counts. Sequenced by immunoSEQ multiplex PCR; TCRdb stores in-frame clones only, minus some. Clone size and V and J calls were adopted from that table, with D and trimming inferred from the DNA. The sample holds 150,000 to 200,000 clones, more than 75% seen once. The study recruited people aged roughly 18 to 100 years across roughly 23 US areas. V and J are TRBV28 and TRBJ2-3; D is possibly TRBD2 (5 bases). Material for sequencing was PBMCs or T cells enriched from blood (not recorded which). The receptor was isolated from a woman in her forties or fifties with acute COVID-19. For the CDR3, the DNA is TGTGCCAGCATAGGTGAGGGAGATACGCAGTATTTT. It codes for CASIGEGDTQYF.